This is a list of T cell receptor beta chains from one sample in a study of blood T cell repertoires in COVID-19. The assay was immunoSEQ multiplex PCR, and TCRdb's table has in-frame clones only and misses some. The data contain 360,000 or so clones, around 90% of them seen just once; the ten biggest clones take up around 7%. The sample comprised peripheral blood. These TCRs come from a man aged 18 to 29 with active or convalescent COVID-19. Each CDR3 is given with its conserved first and last residue. A D gene is named only where the DNA matches it firmly. The size field is filled for only some rows; it gives once, few, many or a size class.

clone_size: .
d_call: .
j_call: TRBJ1-2
v_call: TRBV6-5
cdr3_nt: TGTGCCAGCAGATCGACCGGGACAACTAACTATGGCTACACCTTC
cdr3_aa: CASRSTGTTNYGYTF

clone_size: .
d_call: .
j_call: TRBJ2-5
v_call: TRBV29-1
cdr3_nt: TGCAGCGTTGAAGTGGGGGCTGCGGAAGAGACCCAGTACTTC
cdr3_aa: CSVEVGAAEETQYF

clone_size: once
d_call: TRBD1
j_call: TRBJ2-7
v_call: TRBV4-3
cdr3_nt: TGCGCCAGCAGCTCCTTCGCGGGACAGGCCCCCTACGAGCAGTACTTC
cdr3_aa: CASSSFAGQAPYEQYF

clone_size: .
d_call: TRBD1
j_call: TRBJ1-4
v_call: TRBV5-1
cdr3_nt: TGCGCCAGCAGCCTTGGACAGGGGGCAACTAATGAAAAACTGTTTTTT
cdr3_aa: CASSLGQGATNEKLFF

clone_size: .
d_call: .
j_call: TRBJ1-2
v_call: TRBV27
cdr3_nt: TGTGCCACGAGAGGGGGGGTTGGGGGGCGAGCTAACTATGGCTACACCTTC
cdr3_aa: CATRGGVGGRANYGYTF

clone_size: .
d_call: TRBD1
j_call: TRBJ2-2
v_call: TRBV28
cdr3_nt: TGTGCCAGCATTGGACAGGGAGCCGGGGAGCTGTTTTTT
cdr3_aa: CASIGQGAGELFF

clone_size: .
d_call: .
j_call: TRBJ2-1
v_call: TRBV19
cdr3_nt: TGTGCCAGTAGCCCGGGGACTTACAATGAGCAGTTCTTC
cdr3_aa: CASSPGTYNEQFF

clone_size: .
d_call: .
j_call: TRBJ1-6
v_call: TRBV11-2
cdr3_nt: TGTGCCAGCAGCACGGATGGGGGGTATGCCTATAATTCACCCCTCCACTTT
cdr3_aa: CASSTDGGYAYNSPLHF

clone_size: .
d_call: .
j_call: TRBJ1-4
v_call: TRBV5-1
cdr3_nt: TGCGCCAGCAGCCTCGGACAGTCCTTTGAAAAACTGTTTTTT
cdr3_aa: CASSLGQSFEKLFF

clone_size: .
d_call: .
j_call: TRBJ1-1
v_call: TRBV6-2/TRBV6-3
cdr3_nt: TGTGCCAGCAGTTGGCAGGGAAACACTGAAGCTTTCTTT
cdr3_aa: CASSWQGNTEAFF

clone_size: .
d_call: .
j_call: TRBJ2-1
v_call: TRBV21-1
cdr3_nt: TGTGCCAGCAGCAAAGCCTTAACTAGCGGGAGCCGTTACAATGAGCAGTTCTTC
cdr3_aa: CASSKALTSGSRYNEQFF

clone_size: once
d_call: .
j_call: TRBJ1-3
v_call: TRBV29-1
cdr3_nt: TGCAGCGTTGAAGAGGGCCGAGTTGGAAACACCATATATTTT
cdr3_aa: CSVEEGRVGNTIYF

clone_size: .
d_call: TRBD2
j_call: TRBJ2-7
v_call: TRBV6-5
cdr3_nt: TGTGCCAGCAGTTTACTAGCGGGAGTTTACGAGCAGTACTTC
cdr3_aa: CASSLLAGVYEQYF

clone_size: .
d_call: .
j_call: TRBJ1-2
v_call: TRBV12-3/TRBV12-4
cdr3_nt: TGTGCCAGCAGGGACGACAGCTCCTATGGCTACACCTTC
cdr3_aa: CASRDDSSYGYTF

clone_size: .
d_call: TRBD1
j_call: TRBJ1-1
v_call: TRBV7-2
cdr3_nt: TGTGCCAGCAGCGGGACAGGGGGGCCTGAAGCTTTCTTT
cdr3_aa: CASSGTGGPEAFF

clone_size: .
d_call: .
j_call: TRBJ2-1
v_call: TRBV7-3
cdr3_nt: TGTGCCAGCAGCTCTAGCTCCTACAATGAGCAGTTCTTC
cdr3_aa: CASSSSSYNEQFF

clone_size: .
d_call: .
j_call: TRBJ1-3
v_call: TRBV29-1
cdr3_nt: TGCAGCGTTGAAGGCGGGGGAAGAAACACCATATATTTT
cdr3_aa: CSVEGGGRNTIYF

clone_size: .
d_call: .
j_call: TRBJ2-3
v_call: TRBV4-2
cdr3_nt: TGTGCCAGCAGCCCGACTGGGGGAACGGAGGGGCCAGATACGCAGTATTTT
cdr3_aa: CASSPTGGTEGPDTQYF

clone_size: .
d_call: .
j_call: TRBJ1-5
v_call: TRBV28
cdr3_nt: TGTGCCAGCAGTTTACCCGCCCCTCGGGGGGCTGATAGCAATCAGCCCCAGCATTTT
cdr3_aa: CASSLPAPRGADSNQPQHF

clone_size: few
d_call: TRBD1
j_call: TRBJ1-5
v_call: TRBV5-8
cdr3_nt: TGTGCCAGCAGATCCGGACAGGGATCAAGCAATCAGCCCCAGCATTTT
cdr3_aa: CASRSGQGSSNQPQHF

clone_size: .
d_call: TRBD2
j_call: TRBJ2-1
v_call: TRBV7-3
cdr3_nt: TGTGCCAGCAGCTTTGGACTAGCGGAGTACAATGAGCAGTTCTTC
cdr3_aa: CASSFGLAEYNEQFF

clone_size: .
d_call: TRBD1
j_call: TRBJ1-1
v_call: TRBV5-1
cdr3_nt: TGCGCCAGCAGCCGAAAGACAGGGTGGATTGGCACTGAAGCTTTCTTT
cdr3_aa: CASSRKTGWIGTEAFF

clone_size: .
d_call: TRBD2
j_call: TRBJ2-3
v_call: TRBV7-3
cdr3_nt: TGTGCCAGCAGCTTAATGGCGGGGGGCACAGATACGCAGTATTTT
cdr3_aa: CASSLMAGGTDTQYF

clone_size: .
d_call: .
j_call: TRBJ2-7
v_call: TRBV18
cdr3_nt: TGTGCCAGCTCACCACGAGGCAGTAACTACGAGCAGTACTTC
cdr3_aa: CASSPRGSNYEQYF